Listed here are 31 T cell receptor beta chains from one sample, sequenced in a study of CD8 T cells in Susac syndrome. A quantity of about 0.5 to 1 ug RNA underwent reverse transcription using random hexamers. TCRdb re-analysed the immunoSEQ multiplex PCR reads in MiXCR, keeping a single row per CDR3 protein. Of 130,000 to 150,000 distinct CDR3 sequences in the sample, nearly 95% were seen once. The sample comprised CD8+ T cells from PBMCs. The receptors here all came from a human donor in good health.

The rearrangement links TRBV4-3 to TRBJ2-1; D may match TRBD1 or TRBD2 (5 bases each). Trimming cost V 4 bases and J 0 bases, with 13 bases left between them. The CDR3 contains 16 residues. Germline loops: CDR1 LGHNA, CDR2 YSLEER. The DNA for the CDR3 is TGCGCCAGCAGCCTAGGGACGTCTGTCTCCTACAATGAGCAGTTCTTC. Its protein product is CASSLGTSVSYNEQFF.

This clonotype was counted a single time. The CDR3 region has the DNA TGTGCCTGGACCGCACAGGGAATGGGATTGACTGAAGCTTTCTTT. Its translation: CAWTAQGMGLTEAFF. The gene calls are TRBV30 and TRBJ1-1; D is perhaps TRBD1 (6 bases). This CDR3 is 15 amino acids long. Germline CDR1 is GTSNPN and CDR2 is SVGIG (reference sequence). Trimming took off 4 bases at V and 5 bases at J, with 20 bases between the two ends.

The chain joins TRBV20-1 to TRBJ2-5, with 10 bases that match TRBD2. V shed 0 bases, J shed 7 bases, and the junction held 8 bases outside the gene matches. CDR1 and CDR2 from the germline V gene are DFQATT and SNEGSKA (reference sequence). The CDR3 totals 15 residues. The CDR3 reads CSARDQSGRAGTQYF. CDR3 nucleotide sequence: TGCAGTGCTAGAGACCAAAGCGGGAGGGCGGGGACCCAGTACTTC.

This chain connects TRBV7-8 to TRBJ2-1; D uncertain. CDR1 and CDR2 from the germline V gene are SGHVS and FQNEAQ. CDR3 length equals 17 residues. V lost 0 bases and J 0 bases, leaving 12 bases between the germline ends. CDR3 bases: TGTGCCAGCAGCTTAGCTCAGGTGATGAGCTCCTACAATGAGCAGTTCTTC. It yields the protein CASSLAQVMSSYNEQFF.

This clonotype was detected a few times. V usage is TRBV12-3 or TRBV12-4 and J usage is TRBJ1-1; D uncertain. The CDR3 runs to 13 residues. The V end lost 3 bases, the J end lost 2 bases, and 7 bases lay between the germline ends. CDR3 in DNA: TGTGCCAGCAGTTTTTCGCTTAACACTGAAGCTTTCTTT. Residues: CASSFSLNTEAFF.

The chain links TRBV27 to TRBJ2-7; 9 bases fit TRBD1. The CDR3 has 15 residues. V trimming: 5 bases; J trimming: 2 bases; junction bases outside the gene matches: 7. Looked up from germline, CDR1 is MNHEY and CDR2 is SMNVEV (reference sequence). This chain's CDR3 is CASSHSGTGTYEQYF. The CDR3 DNA follows: TGTGCCAGCAGTCACTCCGGGACAGGGACCTACGAGCAGTACTTC.

This chain links TRBV12-3 or TRBV12-4 with TRBJ1-1; 9 positions agree with TRBD1. The junction had 6 bases not matched to a gene; V was cut back by 5 bases and J by 5 bases. The CDR3 length is 14 residues. This CDR3 reads CASSPGQGLTEAFF. For the CDR3, the DNA is TGTGCCAGCAGTCCCGGACAGGGGTTAACTGAAGCTTTCTTT.

This chain links TRBV28 with TRBJ2-7; 10 bases fit TRBD1. Trimming removed 10 bases from V and 7 bases from J; junction bases left unmatched: 7. The CDR3 consists of 12 residues. Germline CDR1 reads MDHEN; CDR2 reads SYDVKM. The CDR3 nucleotides read TGTGCCATCGGGACAGGGGCGCGGGAGCAGTACTTC. Encoded protein: CAIGTGAREQYF.

The rearrangement joins TRBV7-2 to TRBJ2-7; 12 nucleotides line up with TRBD2. Germline CDR1 is SGHTA and CDR2 is FQGNSA. The CDR3 is 16 amino acids. V was clipped by 2 bases and J by 0 bases; unmatched bases: 2. The chain's CDR3 is CASSLWTSGISYEQYF. CDR3 sequence (DNA): TGTGCCAGCAGCTTATGGACTAGCGGGATCTCCTACGAGCAGTACTTC.

This chain joins TRBV11-2 and TRBJ1-1; TRBD1 aligns across 9 bases. CDR1 is SGHAT, CDR2 FQNNGV, per germline. This CDR3 is 14 amino acids long. With 4 bases clipped from V and 4 bases from J, the junction kept 4 bases outside the gene matches. The CDR3 coding sequence is TGTGCCAGCAGCTCAGGGACAGGGACCACTGAAGCTTTCTTT. Translated, it gives CASSSGTGTTEAFF. The variable domain in full, with the rest retrieved from reference TRBV11-2 and TRBJ1-1, is EAGVAQSPRYKIIEKRQSVAFWCNPISGHATLYWYQQILGQGPKLLIQFQNNGVVDDSQLPKDRFSAERLKGVDSTLKIQPAKLEDSAVYLCASSSGTGTTEAFFGQGTRLTVV.

This chain links TRBV27 with TRBJ2-1; 11 nucleotides agree with TRBD2. J lost 8 bases, V lost 6 bases, and 6 bases had no gene match. The CDR3 extends over 14 amino acids. Looked up from germline, CDR1 is MNHEY and CDR2 is SMNVEV (reference sequence). The chain's CDR3 is CASSLAGGRYEQFF. The CDR3 DNA sequence: TGTGCCAGCAGCTTAGCGGGAGGGCGTTATGAGCAGTTCTTC.

This sequence joins TRBV28 and TRBJ2-5; no reliable D call. Per germline, CDR1 MDHEN and CDR2 SYDVKM. V was shortened by 10 bases and J by 6 bases, with 18 bases between the two germline ends. The CDR3 runs to 13 residues. The CDR3: CATLRRGKKTQYF. Here the CDR3 DNA reads TGTGCCACCCTGAGGCGCGGCAAGAAGACCCAGTACTTC.

This clonotype showed up just once. This chain joins TRBV6-5 and TRBJ1-4; TRBD1 might be the D (5 bases). Germline assignment: CDR1 MNHEY and CDR2 SVGAGI. The CDR3 runs 12 residues. The V and J ends lost 8 bases and 5 bases respectively, with 9 bases between them. CDR3: CASADINEKLFF. Here the CDR3 DNA reads TGTGCCAGCGCGGACATAAATGAAAAACTGTTTTTT.

This clonotype was seen only a few times. The V and J genes are TRBV24-1 and TRBJ2-6; D gene ambiguous. The CDR3 has 12 residues. Looked up from germline, CDR1 is KGHDR and CDR2 is SFDVKD. The V end was cut by 6 bases, the J end by 3 bases, with 2 bases between. The CDR3 DNA is TGTGCCACCAGTTTTGGGGCCAACGTCCTGACTTTC. The encoded protein is CATSFGANVLTF.

V and J are TRBV27 and TRBJ2-7, with D unresolved. CDR3 length: 13 amino acids. Trimming removed 4 bases from V and 0 bases from J, with 7 bases in between. The germline V gene has CDR1 MNHEY and CDR2 SMNVEV (reference sequence). CDR3 in DNA: TGTGCCAGCAGTTGGATCAGCTCCTACGAGCAGTACTTC. It is translated as CASSWISSYEQYF.

The chain recombines TRBV4-3 with TRBJ2-5; TRBD1 is a possible D gene (5 bases). V lost 0 bases and J 7 bases, leaving 15 bases between the germline ends. The CDR3 spans 15 residues. In germline, CDR1 is LGHNA, CDR2 YSLEER. CDR3 sequence reads: CASSQDLGWGGTQYF. For the CDR3, the DNA is TGCGCCAGCAGCCAAGATCTTGGGTGGGGCGGGACCCAGTACTTC.

This clonotype was seen only a few times. V is TRBV29-1 and J is TRBJ2-7; TRBD2 is a possible D gene (6 bases). Germline V CDR1 and CDR2: SQVTM, ANQGSEA. The CDR3 has 13 amino acids. The CDR3 DNA follows: TGCAGTGCCCGAGGCGGGAAATTTTACGAGCAGTACTTC. This codes for CSARGGKFYEQYF.

J is TRBJ2-2 and V is TRBV18; D is uncertain. The CDR3 covers 17 residues. Deletions cut 1 base from V and 2 bases from J, with 14 bases between. CDR1 is KGHSH, CDR2 LQKENI, per germline. CDR3 sequence: CASSPLDATLNTGELFF. The CDR3 DNA sequence: TGTGCCAGCTCACCACTCGATGCGACTCTAAACACCGGGGAGCTGTTTTTT.

This clonotype has only one observation. CDR3 nucleotides: TGCGCCAGCATCGGAGAGGGAAAGGACGGCTACACCTTC. Its protein product is CASIGEGKDGYTF. V is TRBV5-1 and J is TRBJ1-2; D call uncertain. With 6 bases removed from V and 8 bases from J, the gap between germline ends came to 17 bases. This CDR3 is built from 13 residues. The germline gives CDR1 SGHRS, CDR2 YFSETQ.

The chain has TRBV12-3 or TRBV12-4 and TRBJ2-5; no clear D gene. Deletions cut 6 bases from V and 3 bases from J, with 5 bases between. The CDR3 runs to 11 residues. The CDR3 DNA reads TGTGCCAGCAGAACCAAAGAGACCCAGTACTTC. Its protein product is CASRTKETQYF.

The chain couples TRBV28 to TRBJ2-2; 13 nucleotides match TRBD2. Trimming cost V 4 bases and J 0 bases; bases outside gene matches: 5. The germline V gene encodes CDR1 MDHEN and CDR2 SYDVKM. The CDR3 sequence is 18 residues long. CDR3 DNA: TGTGCCAGCAGTTCCTTACTAGCGGGAGGGCCGAACACCGGGGAGCTGTTTTTT. Translated: CASSSLLAGGPNTGELFF.

This clonotype was counted a few times. This chain links TRBV13 with TRBJ1-2; tentative D call: TRBD1 (6 bases). Trimming shortened V by 5 bases and J by 8 bases, and 12 bases separated the two germline ends. CDR1 and CDR2 from the germline V gene are PRHDT and FYEKMQ (reference sequence). The CDR3 runs 12 residues. CDR3 DNA sequence: TGTGCCAGCAGCCCGGGGGGGGGCGGCTACACCTTC. Protein product: CASSPGGGGYTF.

The count of this clonotype is one. The CDR3 sequence: CSVTGQGGPGEQFF. CDR3 nucleotides: TGCAGCGTTACGGGACAGGGCGGACCCGGCGAGCAGTTCTTC. This chain connects TRBV29-1 to TRBJ2-1; 9 bases fit TRBD1. The CDR3 extends over 14 amino acids. The germline CDR1 and CDR2 sequences are SQVTM and ANQGSEA. V was pared by 5 bases and J by 10 bases, with 12 bases of the junction left unmatched.

The gene calls are TRBV6-5 and TRBJ2-7, with 8 bases that match TRBD1. The germline gives CDR1 MNHEY, CDR2 SVGAGI. V shed 0 bases and J 2 bases; nucleotides not matched to a gene: 3. The CDR3 runs to 15 residues. The CDR3 is CASSYSMDRAYEQYF. CDR3 DNA sequence: TGTGCCAGCAGTTACTCCATGGACAGGGCCTACGAGCAGTACTTC.

This clonotype was recorded once. The chain uses TRBV27 and TRBJ2-7; D is unclear. CDR3 length: 12 residues. The ends were cut back, 8 bases at V and 4 bases at J, with 12 bases in the middle. Germline-derived CDR1 and CDR2 are MNHEY and SMNVEV (reference sequence). The CDR3, as DNA: TGTGCCAGCCTCAGTAAGTTGTACGAGCAGTACTTC. Translation: CASLSKLYEQYF.

The chain carries TRBV27 and TRBJ2-3, with D unresolved. Germline V gene lookup returns CDR1 MNHEY and CDR2 SMNVEV (reference sequence). With 3 bases removed from V and 2 bases from J, the gap between germline ends came to 9 bases. CDR3 length: 14 residues. CDR3 in DNA: TGTGCCAGCAGTTTCGTATCTACCACAGATACGCAGTATTTT. It is translated as CASSFVSTTDTQYF.

The V and J genes are TRBV25-1 and TRBJ2-4; D is perhaps TRBD1 or TRBD2 (6 bases each). The CDR3 length is 15 residues. Looked up from germline, CDR1 is MGHDK and CDR2 is SYGVNS. The germline V and J ends were trimmed by 3 bases and 1 base, with 10 bases remaining between them. The chain's CDR3 is CASSDGGPAKNIQYF. In nucleotides, the CDR3 is TGTGCCAGCAGTGATGGGGGGCCGGCCAAAAACATTCAGTACTTC.

This sequence joins TRBV29-1 and TRBJ2-5; D tentatively reads TRBD1 or TRBD2 (5 bases each). The ends were cut back, 2 bases at V and 10 bases at J, with 17 bases in the middle. Germline lookup yields CDR1 SQVTM and CDR2 ANQGSEA. The CDR3 contains 13 residues. The CDR3 protein is CSVEWGYGAGQYF. CDR3 bases: TGCAGCGTTGAATGGGGTTACGGGGCGGGCCAGTACTTC.

V gene TRBV29-1 combines with J gene TRBJ1-2; unclear D gene. This CDR3 region has 12 residues. Germline CDR1 is SQVTM and CDR2 is ANQGSEA. Trimming removed 2 bases at V and 3 bases at J, with 7 bases between. DNA of the CDR3: TGCAGCGTTGAAAGGGAGGACTATGGCTACACCTTC. Protein: CSVEREDYGYTF.

V usage is TRBV29-1 and J usage is TRBJ2-7, with D possibly being TRBD1 or TRBD2 (5 bases each). The CDR3 spans 10 residues. CDR1 and CDR2 from the germline V gene are SQVTM and ANQGSEA. V gave up 4 bases and J gave up 5 bases, with 6 bases separating them. The CDR3 nucleotides read TGCAGCGTTGGAGGGGACGAGCAGTACTTC. It yields the protein CSVGGDEQYF.

The V and J genes are TRBV6-2 or TRBV6-3 and TRBJ2-1, with 7 bases aligning to TRBD1. With 3 bases clipped from V and 6 bases from J, the junction kept 5 bases outside the gene matches. Looked up from germline, CDR1 is MNHEY and CDR2 is SVGEGT. This CDR3 has 14 amino acids. The CDR3 DNA reads TGTGCCAGCAGTTATTCCGGGACAGTCAATGAGCAGTTCTTC. Translated, it gives CASSYSGTVNEQFF.